The 20 T cell receptor beta chains below all came from one sample that was sequenced in a study of identical twins. Via MiXCR, TCRdb re-called the 5' RACE reads, giving one row per CDR3 protein. The table shows under 900,000 distinct CDR3 sequences, with roughly 18% occurring only once. Another study also made use of these data, one on T cells expressing NK-cell markers.

Material: PBMCs. The receptors originated from a woman under 30 in good health.

This clonotype has more than one count but fewer than ten. V and J are TRBV12-3 or TRBV12-4 and TRBJ1-1, with D hard to call. With 4 bases removed from V and 7 bases from J, the gap between germline ends came to 7 bases. CDR3 length equals 11 residues. The CDR3 protein is CASSSIGEAFF. CDR3 sequence (DNA): TGTGCCAGCAGTTCTATCGGTGAAGCTTTCTTT.

The chain employs TRBV27 and TRBJ1-1; D is unclear. Germline V gene lookup returns CDR1 MNHEY and CDR2 SMNVEV (reference sequence). The CDR3 covers 15 residues. The V end lost 8 bases, the J end lost 3 bases, and 19 bases lay between the germline ends. The CDR3 sequence is CASRTVRGRDTEAFF. In nucleotides, the CDR3 is TGTGCCAGCCGCACCGTCCGGGGTCGGGACACTGAAGCTTTCTTT.

This clonotype was counted a few times. The CDR3 protein is CSVEGLQGARYNEQFF. The CDR3 DNA sequence: TGCAGCGTTGAAGGTCTACAGGGGGCGCGGTACAATGAGCAGTTCTTC. The rearrangement links TRBV29-1 to TRBJ2-1; 9 nucleotides agree with TRBD1. The CDR3 contains 16 residues. The J segment lost 4 bases and the V segment lost 1 base, leaving 8 bases of the junction unmatched. Germline V lookup: CDR1 SQVTM, CDR2 ANQGSEA.

This chain connects TRBV9 to TRBJ2-2; 9 nucleotides agree with TRBD2. J was trimmed by 7 bases and V by 4 bases; bases with no gene match: 11. CDR1 and CDR2 from the germline V gene are SGDLS and YYNGEE. The CDR3 is 16 amino acids. The CDR3 region has the DNA TGTGCCAGCAGCCCTTCATTAGCGGGAGTGGTCGGGGAGCTGTTTTTT. Protein: CASSPSLAGVVGELFF.

This clonotype was detected only a few times. The chain uses TRBV20-1 and TRBJ1-5; 9 bases agree with TRBD1. The CDR3 is 13 residues long. V shed 6 bases and J 6 bases; nucleotides not matched to a gene: 6. Germline V CDR1 and CDR2: DFQATT, SNEGSKA (reference sequence). The CDR3 is CSATGTGSQPQHF. The CDR3 DNA reads TGCAGTGCCACCGGGACAGGGAGTCAGCCCCAGCATTTT.

V is TRBV6-2 or TRBV6-3 and J is TRBJ1-5; tentative D call: TRBD1 (6 bases). The CDR3 consists of 15 residues. The germline V and J ends were trimmed by 2 bases and 2 bases, with 10 bases remaining between them. CDR1 is MNHEY and CDR2 is SVGEGT in the germline V gene. The CDR3 DNA reads as TGTGCCAGCAGTTACGGTTCAGGGGGCAATCAGCCCCAGCATTTT. It codes for CASSYGSGGNQPQHF.

This clonotype occurred a few times. V is TRBV18 and J is TRBJ2-1; 10 bases are a match to TRBD2. This CDR3 has 18 amino acids. V lost 2 bases and J lost 3; bases outside the gene matches: 10. Germline-derived CDR1 and CDR2 are KGHSH and LQKENI. The CDR3 sequence: CASSPGGSSGSSYNEQFF. The DNA of the CDR3 is TGTGCCAGCTCACCAGGGGGATCTAGCGGGAGTAGCTACAATGAGCAGTTCTTC. Full variable domain (rest looked up from reference TRBV18 and TRBJ2-1): NAGVMQNPRHLVRRRGQEARLRCSPMKGHSHVYWYRQLPEEGLKFMVYLQKENIIDESGMPKERFSAEFPKEGPSILRIQQVVRGDSAAYFCASSPGGSSGSSYNEQFFGPGTRLTVL.

The chain is built from TRBV6-1 and TRBJ2-7; 8 nucleotides align to TRBD1. Germline V gives CDR1 MNHNS, CDR2 SASEGT. Germline trimming cut 7 bases from V and 2 bases from J; bases unmatched to any gene: 10. This CDR3 is 15 amino acids long. DNA for the CDR3: TGTGCCAGCAAGCGCCGACAGGGGCCAGCCTACGAGCAGTACTTC. It translates to CASKRRQGPAYEQYF.

This clonotype came up many times. This chain links TRBV7-9 with TRBJ1-5; possible D gene TRBD1, 6 bases. This CDR3 has 11 amino acids. The V end was cut by 6 bases, the J end by 11 bases, with 11 bases between. Per the germline V gene, CDR1 is SEHNR and CDR2 is FQNEAQ (reference sequence). The CDR3 nucleotides read TGTGCCAGCAGGGGGGCGGGGGCCCAGCATTTT. Encoded protein: CASRGAGAQHF.

This sequence joins TRBV5-1 and TRBJ2-1; TRBD2 aligns across 7 bases. V was pared by 1 base and J by 6 bases, with 7 bases of the junction left unmatched. CDR1 is SGHRS and CDR2 is YFSETQ in the germline V gene. The CDR3 covers 15 residues. In DNA, the CDR3 is TGCGCCAGCAGCTTGAGGGCGGGAGTTGGCAATGAGCAGTTCTTC. Amino acid sequence: CASSLRAGVGNEQFF.

The chain recombines TRBV11-2 with TRBJ2-1; TRBD2 agrees at 9 bases. The CDR3 runs 15 residues. V shed 1 base and J 8 bases; nucleotides not matched to a gene: 6. Germline lookup yields CDR1 SGHAT and CDR2 FQNNGV. The CDR3 is CASSLGAGGPDEQFF. CDR3 DNA: TGTGCCAGCAGCTTAGGCGCGGGAGGGCCCGATGAGCAGTTCTTC.

This clonotype was counted a few times. The rearrangement links TRBV7-2 to TRBJ1-2; D is ambiguous. The CDR3 is 14 residues long. Trimming pared 5 bases from V and 4 bases from J, leaving 14 bases between. Germline V lookup: CDR1 SGHTA, CDR2 FQGNSA. CDR3 sequence reads: CASSPTATAYGYTF. CDR3 bases: TGTGCCAGCAGCCCTACAGCGACTGCCTATGGCTACACCTTC.

The sample holds a few counts of this clonotype. The chain carries TRBV21-1 and TRBJ2-2. TRBV21-1 is described as a pseudogene. The CDR3 covers 15 residues. The CDR3 region has the DNA TGTGCCAGCAGCAAAGCGTTTCAGAACACCGGGGAGCTGTTTTTT. Protein sequence: CASSKAFQNTGELFF.

This clonotype was counted only a few times. The chain has TRBV6-1 and TRBJ2-2; either TRBD1 or TRBD2 may supply D (5 bases each). The CDR3 is 17 residues long. Per the germline V gene, CDR1 is MNHNS and CDR2 is SASEGT. V lost 7 bases, J lost 0 bases, and 18 bases lay in between. CDR3 DNA sequence: TGTGCCAGCATCCCCCTGAGGGGCAGGGCGAACACCGGGGAGCTGTTTTTT. Protein product: CASIPLRGRANTGELFF.

DNA for the CDR3: TGCAGTGCTAGAGATCGGGCCTGGGGCGAGCAGTACTTC. Protein sequence: CSARDRAWGEQYF. The chain links TRBV20-1 to TRBJ2-7; D is undetermined. The CDR3 consists of 13 residues. Trimming stripped 0 bases from V and 6 bases from J, with 12 bases between. The germline gives CDR1 DFQATT, CDR2 SNEGSKA (reference sequence).

This clonotype was seen only a few times. The chain couples TRBV6-6 to TRBJ1-1; 7 bases are shared with TRBD1. There are 12 residues in the CDR3. V trimming: 6 bases; J trimming: 4 bases; junction bases outside the gene matches: 2. CDR1 is MNHNY and CDR2 is SVGAGI in the germline V gene (reference sequence). The CDR3 region has the DNA TGTGCCAGCAGGTACAGGGGCACTGAAGCTTTCTTT. It is translated as CASRYRGTEAFF.

The chain combines TRBV5-1 with TRBJ2-3, with D perhaps TRBD1 or TRBD2 (5 bases each). V lost 0 bases to trimming and J lost 0 bases, with 11 bases between them. CDR3 size: 16 residues. Germline V gene sequence: CDR1 SGHRS, CDR2 YFSETQ. CDR3: CASSLEGPGSTDTQYF. The CDR3 nucleotides read TGCGCCAGCAGCTTGGAGGGGCCGGGGAGCACAGATACGCAGTATTTT.

The chain uses TRBV20-1 and TRBJ2-3, with TRBD1 matching 7 bases. Germline CDR1 and CDR2: DFQATT and SNEGSKA (reference sequence). This CDR3 has 13 residues. Trimming took 8 bases from V and 6 from J; bases not matched to a gene: 11. The CDR3 DNA reads TGCAGTATTCAACAGGGGCTGGACGATACGCAGTATTTT. It is translated as CSIQQGLDDTQYF.

This chain links TRBV6-6 with TRBJ2-2; D not resolved. Germline CDR1 is MNHNY and CDR2 is SVGAGI (reference sequence). The CDR3 runs 13 residues. V dropped 8 bases and J dropped 7 bases, with 14 bases sitting between them. CDR3 DNA: TGTGCCAGCGCCCCCTCCACGTTCGGGGAGCTGTTTTTT. Its translation is CASAPSTFGELFF.

The table lists this clonotype with a few counts. An end of the junction differs from the germline gene, which may be a read error. The gene calls are TRBV20-1 and TRBJ2-7; 10 positions match TRBD2. Germline V CDR1 and CDR2: DFQATT, SNEGSKA (reference sequence). The CDR3 spans 17 residues. The CDR3 loop reads CCARDQGAGGIAYEQYF. Here the CDR3 DNA reads TGCTGTGCTAGAGATCAAGGAGCGGGGGGGATCGCCTACGAGCAGTACTTC.